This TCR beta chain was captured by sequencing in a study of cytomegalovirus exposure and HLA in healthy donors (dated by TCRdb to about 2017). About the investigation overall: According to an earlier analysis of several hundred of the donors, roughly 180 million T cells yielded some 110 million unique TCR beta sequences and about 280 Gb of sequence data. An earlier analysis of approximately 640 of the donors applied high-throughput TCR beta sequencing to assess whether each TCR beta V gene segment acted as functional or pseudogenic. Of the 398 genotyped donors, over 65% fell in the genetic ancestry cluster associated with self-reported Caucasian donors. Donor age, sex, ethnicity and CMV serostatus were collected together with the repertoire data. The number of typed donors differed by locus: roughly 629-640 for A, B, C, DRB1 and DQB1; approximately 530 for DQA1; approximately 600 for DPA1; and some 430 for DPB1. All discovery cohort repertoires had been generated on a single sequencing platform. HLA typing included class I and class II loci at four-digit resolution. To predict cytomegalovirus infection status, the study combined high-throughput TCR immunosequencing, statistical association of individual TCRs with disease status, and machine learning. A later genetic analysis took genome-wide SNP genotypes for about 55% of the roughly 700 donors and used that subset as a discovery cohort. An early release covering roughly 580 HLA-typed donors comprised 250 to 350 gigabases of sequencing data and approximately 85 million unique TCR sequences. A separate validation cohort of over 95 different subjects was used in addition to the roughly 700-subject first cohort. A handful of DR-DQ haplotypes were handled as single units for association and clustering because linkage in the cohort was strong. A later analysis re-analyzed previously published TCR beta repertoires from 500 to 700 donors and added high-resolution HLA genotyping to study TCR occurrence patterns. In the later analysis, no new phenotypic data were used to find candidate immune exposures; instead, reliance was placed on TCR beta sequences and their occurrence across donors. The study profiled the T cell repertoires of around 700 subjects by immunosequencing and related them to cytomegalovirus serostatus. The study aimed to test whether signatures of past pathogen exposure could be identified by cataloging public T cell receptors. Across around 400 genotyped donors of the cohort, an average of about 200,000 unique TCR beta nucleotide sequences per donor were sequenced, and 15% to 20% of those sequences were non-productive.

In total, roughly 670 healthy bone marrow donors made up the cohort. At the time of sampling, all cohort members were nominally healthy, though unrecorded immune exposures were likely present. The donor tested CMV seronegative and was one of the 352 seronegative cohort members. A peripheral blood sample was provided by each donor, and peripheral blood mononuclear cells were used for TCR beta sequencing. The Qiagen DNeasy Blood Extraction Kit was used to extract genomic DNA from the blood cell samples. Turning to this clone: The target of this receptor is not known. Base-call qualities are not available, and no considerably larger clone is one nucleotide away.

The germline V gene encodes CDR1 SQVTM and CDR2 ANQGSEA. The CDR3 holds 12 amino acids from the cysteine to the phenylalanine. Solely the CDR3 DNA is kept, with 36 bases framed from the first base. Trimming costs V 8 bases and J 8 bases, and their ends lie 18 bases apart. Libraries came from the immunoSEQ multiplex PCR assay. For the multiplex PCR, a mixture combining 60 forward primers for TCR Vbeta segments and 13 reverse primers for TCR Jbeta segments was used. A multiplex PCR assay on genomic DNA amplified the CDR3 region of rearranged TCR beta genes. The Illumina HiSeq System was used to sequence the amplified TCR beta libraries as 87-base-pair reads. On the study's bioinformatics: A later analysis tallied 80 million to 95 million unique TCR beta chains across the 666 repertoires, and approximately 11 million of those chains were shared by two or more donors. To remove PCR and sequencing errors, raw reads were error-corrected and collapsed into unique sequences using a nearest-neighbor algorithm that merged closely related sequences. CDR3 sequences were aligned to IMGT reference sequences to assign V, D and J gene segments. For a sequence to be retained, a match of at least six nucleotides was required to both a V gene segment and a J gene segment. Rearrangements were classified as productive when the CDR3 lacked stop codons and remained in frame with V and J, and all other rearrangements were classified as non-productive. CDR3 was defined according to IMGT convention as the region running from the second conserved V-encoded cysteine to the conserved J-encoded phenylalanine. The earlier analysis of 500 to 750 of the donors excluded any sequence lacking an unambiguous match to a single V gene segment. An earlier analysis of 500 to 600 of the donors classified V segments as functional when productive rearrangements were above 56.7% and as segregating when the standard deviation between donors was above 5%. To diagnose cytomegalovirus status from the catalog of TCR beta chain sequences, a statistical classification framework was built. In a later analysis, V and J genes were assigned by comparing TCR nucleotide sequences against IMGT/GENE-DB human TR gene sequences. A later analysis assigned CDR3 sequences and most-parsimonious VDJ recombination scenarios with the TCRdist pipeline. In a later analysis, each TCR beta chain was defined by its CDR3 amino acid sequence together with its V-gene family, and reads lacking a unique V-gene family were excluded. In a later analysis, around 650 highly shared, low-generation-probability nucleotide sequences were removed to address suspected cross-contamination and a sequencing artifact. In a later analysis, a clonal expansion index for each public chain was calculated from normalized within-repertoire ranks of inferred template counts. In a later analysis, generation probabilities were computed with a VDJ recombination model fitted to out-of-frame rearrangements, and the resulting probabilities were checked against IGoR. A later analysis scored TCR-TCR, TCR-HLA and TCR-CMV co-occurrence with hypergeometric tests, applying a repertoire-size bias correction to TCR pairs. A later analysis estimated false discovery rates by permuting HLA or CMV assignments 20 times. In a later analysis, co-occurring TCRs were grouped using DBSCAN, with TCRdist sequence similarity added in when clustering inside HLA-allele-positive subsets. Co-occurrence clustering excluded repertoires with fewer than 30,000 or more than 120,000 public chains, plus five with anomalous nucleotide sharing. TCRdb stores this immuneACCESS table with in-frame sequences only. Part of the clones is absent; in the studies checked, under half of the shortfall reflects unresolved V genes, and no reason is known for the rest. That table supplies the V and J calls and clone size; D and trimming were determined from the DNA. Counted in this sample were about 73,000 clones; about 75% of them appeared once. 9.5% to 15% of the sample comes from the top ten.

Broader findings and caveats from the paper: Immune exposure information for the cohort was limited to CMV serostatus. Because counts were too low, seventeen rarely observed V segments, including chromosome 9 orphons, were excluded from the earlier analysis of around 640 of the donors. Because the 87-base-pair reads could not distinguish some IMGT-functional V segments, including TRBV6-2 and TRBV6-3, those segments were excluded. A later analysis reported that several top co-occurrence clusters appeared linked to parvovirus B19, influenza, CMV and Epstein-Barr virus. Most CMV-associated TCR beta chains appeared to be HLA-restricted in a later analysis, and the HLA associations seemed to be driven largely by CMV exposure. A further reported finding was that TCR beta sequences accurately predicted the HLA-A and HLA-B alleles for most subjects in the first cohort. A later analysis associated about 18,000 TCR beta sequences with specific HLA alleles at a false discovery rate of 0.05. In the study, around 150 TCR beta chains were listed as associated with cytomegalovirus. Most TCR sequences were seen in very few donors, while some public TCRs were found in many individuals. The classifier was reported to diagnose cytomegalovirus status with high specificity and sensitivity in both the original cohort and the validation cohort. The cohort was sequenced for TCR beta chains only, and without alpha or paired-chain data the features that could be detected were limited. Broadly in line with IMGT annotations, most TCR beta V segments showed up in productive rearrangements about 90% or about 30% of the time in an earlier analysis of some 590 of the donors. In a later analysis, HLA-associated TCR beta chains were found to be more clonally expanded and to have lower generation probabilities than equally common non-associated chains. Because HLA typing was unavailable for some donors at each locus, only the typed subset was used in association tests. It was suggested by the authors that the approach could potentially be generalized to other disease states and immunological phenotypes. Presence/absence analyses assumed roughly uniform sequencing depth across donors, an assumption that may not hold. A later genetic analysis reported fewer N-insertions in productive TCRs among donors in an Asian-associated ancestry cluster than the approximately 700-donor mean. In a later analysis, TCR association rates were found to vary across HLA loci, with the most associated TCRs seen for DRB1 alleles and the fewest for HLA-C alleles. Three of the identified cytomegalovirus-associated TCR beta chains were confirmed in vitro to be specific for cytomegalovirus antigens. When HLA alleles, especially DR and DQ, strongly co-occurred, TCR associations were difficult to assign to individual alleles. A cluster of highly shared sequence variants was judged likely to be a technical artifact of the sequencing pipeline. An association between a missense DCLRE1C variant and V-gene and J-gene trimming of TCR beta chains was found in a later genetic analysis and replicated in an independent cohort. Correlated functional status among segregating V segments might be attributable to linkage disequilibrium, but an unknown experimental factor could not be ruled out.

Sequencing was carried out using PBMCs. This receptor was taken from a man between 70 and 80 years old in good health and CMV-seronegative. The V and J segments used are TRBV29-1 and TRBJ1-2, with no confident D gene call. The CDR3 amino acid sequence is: CSLRMDYGGYTF. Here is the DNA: TGCAGCCTCCGGATGGATTACGGGGGCTACACCTTC.